This TCR beta chain emerged from a study of CD8 T cells in ankylosing spondylitis listed by TCRdb under 2017. Regarding the complete study: The study profiled T cell receptor beta repertoires in healthy donors and ankylosing spondylitis patients to find disease-linked TCR variants. Samples of peripheral blood were taken, and for ankylosing spondylitis patients, synovial fluid was collected as well. The full study cohort comprised 25 or so ankylosing spondylitis patients and 110 or so healthy donors.

Study-wide findings and limitations: Blood from ankylosing spondylitis patients appeared to be characterized by a TCR beta motif made up of seven or eight highly homologous amino acid variants. Significant enrichment of the disease-linked clones was reported in matched synovial fluid samples from ankylosing spondylitis patients. The disease-linked clones had a CD8+ phenotype and were found at relatively low frequencies in peripheral blood. Some TCR beta motif variants had previously been reported in synovial fluid and blood of reactive arthritis patients, which suggested common disease-initiation mechanisms.

Reads for this sample came from an Illumina HiSeq 2500. TCR beta libraries were prepared by quantitative 5'-RACE with molecular barcodes. Processing in the source paper ran as follows. A new computational method, built on a probabilistic model of VDJ rearrangement, was used to identify disease-linked TCR variants. TCRdb reworked the public reads: Q25 trimming with fastp, MiXCR clone assembly, productive beta chains retained. Rows merge per CDR3 protein into single entries with the most common DNA and genes. The V and J calls were not made by the authors but by TCRdb's processing. This sample lists just over 350,000 distinct CDR3 sequences; approximately 22% were detected once. Of the sample, under 15% falls within the top ten clones. This clonotype was recorded a few times. It lacks a known antigen. The sample holds no much larger clone one base away, and base qualities are not on file. Including the terminal cysteine and phenylalanine, the CDR3 comprises 13 residues. This entry keeps only the CDR3 DNA: 39 bases, framed from base 1. At the junction V is shortened by 4 bases and J by 5 bases, with 11 bases in between.

Sequencing used blood, either unsorted or a sorted T cell fraction (not recorded which). This receptor was taken from a male donor with ankylosing spondylitis or in good health (not recorded which). The chain links TRBV12-3 or TRBV12-4 with TRBJ2-5; no confident D gene assignment can be made. In nucleotides, the sequence is TGTGCCAGCAGTTCTACAGATGATGAGACCCAGTACTTC. Protein translation: CASSSTDDETQYF.